Presented here are 10 T cell receptor beta chains from one specimen sequenced in a study of long-term antiretroviral therapy in people with HIV. The libraries were made with immunoSEQ v3.0 at survey level. TCRdb's copy holds only in-frame clones and misses some; the assay was immunoSEQ multiplex PCR. The sample holds roughly 33,000 clones; 60% to 85% are singletons and the top ten take under 8.5%. Here the sequenced sample was unsorted PBMCs, taken 3.1 years after starting antiretroviral therapy. The receptors originated from a woman in her forties or fifties with HIV.

This clone was seen a few times. CDR3 amino acids: CASSESLGGGEQYF. CDR3 DNA sequence: TGTGCCAGCAGTGAATCCCTCGGGGGGGGCGAGCAGTACTTC. This chain uses TRBV25-1 with TRBJ2-7; 8 bases match TRBD2. CDR3 length equals 14 residues. The ends lost 1 base at V and 6 bases at J; junction bases unmatched: 5. Germline lookup yields CDR1 MGHDK and CDR2 SYGVNS.

This clone was seen a single time. J is TRBJ2-1 and V is TRBV30, with D perhaps TRBD1 (6 bases). This CDR3 contains 13 residues. V was trimmed by 6 bases and J by 7 bases, leaving 16 bases between them. Germline-derived CDR1 and CDR2 are GTSNPN and SVGIG (reference sequence). The CDR3 spells CACRQVGENEQFF. The CDR3 nucleotides read TGTGCCTGTAGACAGGTCGGTGAAAATGAGCAGTTCTTC. Using reference TRBV30 and TRBJ2-1 for the parts outside the CDR3, the full variable domain is SQTIHQWPATLVQPVGSPLSLECTVEGTSNPNLYWYRQAAGRGLQLLFYSVGIGQISSEVPQNLSASRPQDRQFILSSKKLLLSDSGFYLCACRQVGENEQFFGPGTRLTVL.

This sequence joins TRBV6-5 and TRBJ2-7; D remains unclear. The CDR3 sequence is 10 residues long. V dropped 6 bases and J dropped 12 bases, with 12 bases sitting between them. Germline V CDR1 and CDR2: MNHEY, SVGAGI. This CDR3 is CASSRLRRYF. In DNA form, the CDR3 reads TGTGCCAGCAGCCGACTGCGGCGGTACTTC.

The chain links TRBV6-1 to TRBJ1-5; TRBD1 matches at 10 bases. After removal of 5 bases from V and 4 bases from J, the junction contained 2 bases not matched to a gene. This CDR3 contains 14 residues. Germline lookup yields CDR1 MNHNS and CDR2 SASEGT. CDR3 DNA sequence: TGTGCCAGCAGTTTGGACAGGGGGAATCAGCCCCAGCATTTT. It translates to CASSLDRGNQPQHF.

The rearrangement joins TRBV7-8 to TRBJ2-7; D possibly corresponds to TRBD2 (5 bases). V was clipped by 4 bases and J by 6 bases, with 10 bases between them. This CDR3 contains 12 residues. Germline V gives CDR1 SGHVS, CDR2 FQNEAQ. The CDR3 DNA reads as TGTGCCAGCAGCTCAGCCCGGGGCGAGCAGTACTTC. It translates to CASSSARGEQYF.

The chain is built from TRBV5-5 and TRBJ1-2, with 12 positions matching TRBD1. The length of the CDR3 is 15 residues. V dropped 6 bases and J dropped 8; count of bases not matched to a gene: 11. CDR1 and CDR2 (germline): SGHKS, YYEKEE (reference sequence). CDR3 residues: CASTPWGQGARGYTF. The CDR3, as DNA: TGTGCCAGCACCCCGTGGGGACAGGGGGCGAGAGGCTACACCTTC.

The V call is TRBV19, the J call TRBJ2-3, with TRBD2 matching 9 bases. Germline-derived CDR1 and CDR2 are LNHDA and SQIVND (reference sequence). Germline trimming cut 3 bases from V and 2 bases from J; bases unmatched to any gene: 6. The CDR3 totals 16 residues. CDR3 amino acids: CASSIWGGGDTDTQYF. In DNA, the CDR3 is TGTGCCAGTAGTATCTGGGGCGGGGGGGACACAGATACGCAGTATTTT.

This chain uses TRBV30 with TRBJ2-5; tentative D call: TRBD2 (5 bases). Deletions cut 0 bases from V and 7 bases from J, with 15 bases between. The CDR3 is made up of 14 amino acids. CDR1 and CDR2 (germline): GTSNPN, SVGIG (reference sequence). CDR3 sequence: CAWSVLWERVTQYF. CDR3 bases: TGTGCCTGGAGTGTACTATGGGAGAGGGTGACCCAGTACTTC. Filled out from reference TRBV30 and TRBJ2-5, the complete variable domain reads SQTIHQWPATLVQPVGSPLSLECTVEGTSNPNLYWYRQAAGRGLQLLFYSVGIGQISSEVPQNLSASRPQDRQFILSSKKLLLSDSGFYLCAWSVLWERVTQYFGPGTRLLVL.

This chain connects TRBV18 to TRBJ1-5; 8 nucleotides match TRBD1. The CDR3 contains 15 residues. Germline assignment: CDR1 KGHSH and CDR2 LQKENI. V dropped 3 bases and J dropped 3; count of bases not matched to a gene: 4. CDR3 nucleotides: TGTGCCAGCTCACCGACAGGGGACCCCAATCAGCCCCAGCATTTT. Protein sequence: CASSPTGDPNQPQHF. Full variable domain (outside the CDR3, taken from reference TRBV18 and TRBJ1-5): NAGVMQNPRHLVRRRGQEARLRCSPMKGHSHVYWYRQLPEEGLKFMVYLQKENIIDESGMPKERFSAEFPKEGPSILRIQQVVRGDSAAYFCASSPTGDPNQPQHFGDGTRLSIL.

This chain's CDR3 is CASSVRQTHTDTQYF. In DNA, the CDR3 is TGTGCCAGCAGCGTAAGACAGACTCACACAGATACGCAGTATTTT. The chain recombines TRBV9 with TRBJ2-3; TRBD1 might be the D (5 bases). Germline CDR1 reads SGDLS; CDR2 reads YYNGEE. Trimming removed 1 base from V and 2 bases from J, with 11 bases in between. The CDR3 contains 15 residues.